This T cell receptor (beta chain) appears in the sequencing data of a study of blood T cell repertoires in COVID-19. Libraries were prepared by immunoSEQ multiplex PCR; TCRdb keeps only in-frame clonotypes and omits some of them. This sample yields about 210,000 clones, of which 83% are seen a single time; less than 3% belongs to the top ten. Deletions cut 12 bases from V and 1 base from J, with 11 bases between. Germline values: CDR1 KGHDR, CDR2 SFDVKD. This CDR3 has 12 amino acids. The receptor's source is a man in his forties or fifties with active or convalescent COVID-19. Specimen: peripheral blood. J is TRBJ1-1 and V is TRBV24-1, with D uncertain. CDR3 loop: CASSGGNTEAFF. Here the CDR3 DNA reads TGTGCCTCCTCAGGTGGGAACACTGAAGCTTTCTTT.